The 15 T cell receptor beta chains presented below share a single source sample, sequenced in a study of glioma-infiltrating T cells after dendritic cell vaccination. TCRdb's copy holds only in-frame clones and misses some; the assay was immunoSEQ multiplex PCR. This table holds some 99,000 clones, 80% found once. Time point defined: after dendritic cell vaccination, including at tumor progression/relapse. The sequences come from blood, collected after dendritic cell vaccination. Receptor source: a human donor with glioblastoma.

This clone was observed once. The CDR3 bases are TGTGCCAGTGATCGGGACTCCTTTGGGGAGCAGTTCTTC. Its protein product is CASDRDSFGEQFF. This rearrangement joins TRBV2 to TRBJ2-1; D is possibly TRBD2 (6 bases). V dropped 9 bases and J dropped 10 bases, with 19 bases sitting between them. Germline V gene lookup returns CDR1 SNHLY and CDR2 FYNNEI. The CDR3 is made up of 13 amino acids.

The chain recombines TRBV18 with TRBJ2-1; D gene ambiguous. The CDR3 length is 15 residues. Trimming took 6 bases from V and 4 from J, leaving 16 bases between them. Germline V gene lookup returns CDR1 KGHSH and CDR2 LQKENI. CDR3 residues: CASSPAAAGYNEQFF. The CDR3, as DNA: TGTGCCAGCTCTCCGGCTGCTGCCGGGTACAATGAGCAGTTCTTC.

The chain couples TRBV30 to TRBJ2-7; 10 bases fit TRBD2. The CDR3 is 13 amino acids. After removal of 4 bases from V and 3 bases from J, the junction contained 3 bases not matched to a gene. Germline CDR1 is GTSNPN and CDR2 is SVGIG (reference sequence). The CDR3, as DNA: TGTGCCTGGACTAGCGGGAGTTTCTACGAGCAGTACTTC. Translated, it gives CAWTSGSFYEQYF.

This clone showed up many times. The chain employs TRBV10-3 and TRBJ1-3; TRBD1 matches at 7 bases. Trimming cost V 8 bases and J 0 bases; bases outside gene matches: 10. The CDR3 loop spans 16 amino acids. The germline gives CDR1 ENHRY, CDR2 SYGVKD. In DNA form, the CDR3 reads TGTGCCATCCGATCCCCGGGACAGAGCTCTGGAAACACCATATATTTT. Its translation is CAIRSPGQSSGNTIYF.

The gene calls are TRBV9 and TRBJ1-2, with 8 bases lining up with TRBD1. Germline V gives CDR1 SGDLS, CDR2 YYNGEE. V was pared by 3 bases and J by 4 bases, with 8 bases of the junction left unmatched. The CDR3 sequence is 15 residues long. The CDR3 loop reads CASSGARTGRYGYTF. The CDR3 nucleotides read TGTGCCAGCAGCGGGGCTCGGACAGGGCGCTATGGCTACACCTTC. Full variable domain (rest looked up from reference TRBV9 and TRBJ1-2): DSGVTQTPKHLITATGQRVTLRCSPRSGDLSVYWYQQSLDQGLQFLIQYYNGEERAKGNILERFSAQQFPDLHSELNLSSLELGDSALYFCASSGARTGRYGYTFGSGTRLTVV.

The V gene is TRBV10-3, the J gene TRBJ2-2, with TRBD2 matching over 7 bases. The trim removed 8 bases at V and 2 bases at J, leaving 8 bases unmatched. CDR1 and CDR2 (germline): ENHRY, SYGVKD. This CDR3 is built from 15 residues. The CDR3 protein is CAISPGLLNTGELFF. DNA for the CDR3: TGTGCCATCTCCCCGGGACTACTAAACACCGGGGAGCTGTTTTTT.

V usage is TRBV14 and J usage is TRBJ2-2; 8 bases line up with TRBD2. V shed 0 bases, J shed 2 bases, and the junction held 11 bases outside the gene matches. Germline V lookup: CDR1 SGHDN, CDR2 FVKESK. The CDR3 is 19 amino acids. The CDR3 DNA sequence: TGTGCCAGCAGCCAAGAGCAGGTAAGCGGGGGAATTAACACCGGGGAGCTGTTTTTT. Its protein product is CASSQEQVSGGINTGELFF.

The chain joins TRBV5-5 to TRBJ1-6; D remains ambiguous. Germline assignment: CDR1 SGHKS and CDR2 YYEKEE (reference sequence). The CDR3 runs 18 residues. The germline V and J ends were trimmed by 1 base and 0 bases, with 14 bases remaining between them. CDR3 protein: CASSLQTGYGSYNSPLHF. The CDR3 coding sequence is TGTGCCAGCAGCTTGCAGACTGGTTATGGCTCCTATAATTCACCCCTCCACTTT.

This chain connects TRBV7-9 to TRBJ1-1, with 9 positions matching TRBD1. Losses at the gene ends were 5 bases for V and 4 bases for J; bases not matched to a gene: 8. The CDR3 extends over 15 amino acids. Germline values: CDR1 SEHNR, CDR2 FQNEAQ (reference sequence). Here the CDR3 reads CASSAWTTGGTEAFF. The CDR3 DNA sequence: TGTGCCAGCAGCGCTTGGACGACAGGGGGCACTGAAGCTTTCTTT.

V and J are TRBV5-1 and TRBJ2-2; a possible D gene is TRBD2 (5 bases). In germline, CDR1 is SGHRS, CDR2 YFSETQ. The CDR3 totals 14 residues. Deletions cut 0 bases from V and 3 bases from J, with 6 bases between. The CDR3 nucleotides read TGCGCCAGCAGCTTGGACGGGGACACCGGGGAGCTGTTTTTT. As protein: CASSLDGDTGELFF.

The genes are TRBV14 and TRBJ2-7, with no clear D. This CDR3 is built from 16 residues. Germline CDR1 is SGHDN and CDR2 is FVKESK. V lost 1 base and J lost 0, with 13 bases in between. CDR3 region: CASSQGSWASSYEQYF. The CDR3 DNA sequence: TGTGCCAGCAGCCAAGGCTCGTGGGCAAGCTCCTACGAGCAGTACTTC.

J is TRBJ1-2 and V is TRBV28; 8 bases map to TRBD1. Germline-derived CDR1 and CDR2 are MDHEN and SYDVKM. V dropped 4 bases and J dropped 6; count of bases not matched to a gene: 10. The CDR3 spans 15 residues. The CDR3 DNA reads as TGTGCCAGCAGTTCGCCCGGGACAGGCGTGGATGGCTACACCTTC. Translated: CASSSPGTGVDGYTF.

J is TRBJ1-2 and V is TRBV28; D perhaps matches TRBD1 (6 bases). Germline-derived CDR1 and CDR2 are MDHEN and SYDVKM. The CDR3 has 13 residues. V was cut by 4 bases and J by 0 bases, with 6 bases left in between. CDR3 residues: CASSWTANYGYTF. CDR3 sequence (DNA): TGTGCCAGCAGTTGGACAGCTAACTATGGCTACACCTTC.

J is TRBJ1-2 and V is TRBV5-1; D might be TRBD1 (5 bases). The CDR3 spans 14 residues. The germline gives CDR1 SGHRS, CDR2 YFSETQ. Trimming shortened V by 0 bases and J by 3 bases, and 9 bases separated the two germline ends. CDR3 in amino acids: CASSLASGDYGYTF. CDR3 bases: TGCGCCAGCAGCTTGGCGTCGGGGGACTATGGCTACACCTTC.

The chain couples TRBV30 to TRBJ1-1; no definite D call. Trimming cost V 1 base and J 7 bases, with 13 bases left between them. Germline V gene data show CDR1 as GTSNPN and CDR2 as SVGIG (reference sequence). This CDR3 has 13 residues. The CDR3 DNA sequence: TGTGCCTGGAGTGAACAGCTTGCCGGTGAAGCTTTCTTT. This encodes CAWSEQLAGEAFF.